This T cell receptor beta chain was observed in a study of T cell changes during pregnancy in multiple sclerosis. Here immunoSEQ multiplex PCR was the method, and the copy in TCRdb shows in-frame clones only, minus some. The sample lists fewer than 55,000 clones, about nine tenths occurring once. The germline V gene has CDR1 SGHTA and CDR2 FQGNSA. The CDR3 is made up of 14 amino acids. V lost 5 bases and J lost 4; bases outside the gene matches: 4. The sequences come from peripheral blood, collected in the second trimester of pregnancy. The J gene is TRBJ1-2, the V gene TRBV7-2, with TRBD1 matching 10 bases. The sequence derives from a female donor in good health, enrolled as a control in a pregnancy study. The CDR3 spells CASSAGTGAYGYTF. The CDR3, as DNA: TGTGCCAGCAGCGCCGGGACAGGGGCCTATGGCTACACCTTC.